This T cell receptor beta chain is from a study of T-cell reconstitution after alpha-beta-depleted transplantation in children. This clonotype came up many times. Its antigen is not identified. V lost 0 bases and J 8 bases, leaving 5 bases between the germline ends. The V gene's germline CDR1 is DFQATT and CDR2 SNEGSKA (reference sequence). The CDR3 loop spans 11 amino acids. Points from the study as a whole: One year post-transplant, T-cell counts and diversity were largely derived from T cells produced anew. Several patients had high TCRbeta diversity at day 60; it came from surviving recipient T cells and thymic progenitors. Expanded graft clones, several hundred of them, were reportedly the source of alpha-beta T cells about two months after transplant.

A library of TCRbeta sequences, prepared with unique molecular identifiers, was generated. TCRdb independently ran MiXCR on the PCR reads; one entry per CDR3 protein. The data hold 700,000 or so distinct CDR3 sequences, with less than 15% observed a single time. The clonotype comes from a girl aged 2 to 9 with congenital amegakaryocytic thrombocytopenia, due to receive a stem cell transplant. The source material was PBMCs, sampled before TCRalphabeta/CD19-depleted stem cell transplant. This rearrangement joins TRBV20-1 to TRBJ2-1; D not certain. CDR3 sequence: CSARDGDEQFF. In nucleotides, the CDR3 is TGCAGTGCTAGAGATGGGGATGAGCAGTTCTTC.